This section outlines one TCR beta chain sequence together with its context. As yet, its antigen is unknown. This specimen belongs to a study of T-cell memory formation after mild COVID-19. Study at large: TCR clusters mostly belonged to single donors.

TCRdb independently ran MiXCR on the 5' RACE reads; one entry per CDR3 protein. The profile covers about 420,000 distinct CDR3 sequences, with roughly a quarter appearing a single time and around 13% taken by the ten largest. Trimming removed 6 bases from V and 6 bases from J, with 23 bases in between. CDR3 size: 16 residues. The germline V gene has CDR1 MNHEY and CDR2 SMNVEV (reference sequence). General observations from the study: Chiefly within CM and EM were the contracting CD4+ clones; CD8+ ones were within EMRA. Cross-reactive memory seemingly joined, as some responding clones were found in pre-infection memory. Among clones contracting day 15 to 85, CD4/CD8 was balanced, whereas later expanders leaned CD4+.

The chain recombines TRBV27 with TRBJ1-1; D might be TRBD1 (5 bases). Material for sequencing was PBMCs or a T cell subset sorted from them (not recorded which). This TCR was recovered from an adult woman who had mild COVID-19 (a few samples of this study predate the infection). Cell type and time point are not known. CDR3 sequence reads: CASRAGPLGVGAEAFF. In DNA form, the CDR3 reads TGTGCCAGCAGAGCGGGGCCCCTGGGTGTGGGAGCTGAAGCTTTCTTT.